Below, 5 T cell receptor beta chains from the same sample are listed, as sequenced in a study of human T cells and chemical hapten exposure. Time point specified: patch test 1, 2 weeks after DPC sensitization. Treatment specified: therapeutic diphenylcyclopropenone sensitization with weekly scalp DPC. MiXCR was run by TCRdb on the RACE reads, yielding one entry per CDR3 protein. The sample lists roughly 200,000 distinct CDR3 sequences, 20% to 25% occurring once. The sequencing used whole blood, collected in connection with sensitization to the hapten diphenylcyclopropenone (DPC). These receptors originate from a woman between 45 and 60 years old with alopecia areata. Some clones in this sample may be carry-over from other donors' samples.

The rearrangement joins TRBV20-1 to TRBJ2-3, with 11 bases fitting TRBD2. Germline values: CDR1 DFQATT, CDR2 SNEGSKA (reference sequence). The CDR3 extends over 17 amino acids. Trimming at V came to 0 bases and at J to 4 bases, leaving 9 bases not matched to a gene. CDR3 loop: CSARDLGGSGRADTQYF. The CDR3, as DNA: TGCAGTGCTAGAGATCTTGGAGGTAGCGGGAGGGCAGATACGCAGTATTTT.

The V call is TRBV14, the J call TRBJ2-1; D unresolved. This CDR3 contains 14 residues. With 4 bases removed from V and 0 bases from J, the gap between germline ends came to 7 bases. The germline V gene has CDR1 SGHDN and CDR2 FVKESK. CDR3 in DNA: TGTGCCAGCAGCCCGAGTAGCTCCTACAATGAGCAGTTCTTC. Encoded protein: CASSPSSSYNEQFF.

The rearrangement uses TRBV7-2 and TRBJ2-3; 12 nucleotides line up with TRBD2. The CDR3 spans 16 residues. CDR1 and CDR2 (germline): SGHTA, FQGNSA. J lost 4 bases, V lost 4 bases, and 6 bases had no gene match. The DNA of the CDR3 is TGTGCCAGCAGCTCAGAGCTAGCGGGAGGGGCAGATACGCAGTATTTT. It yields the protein CASSSELAGGADTQYF.

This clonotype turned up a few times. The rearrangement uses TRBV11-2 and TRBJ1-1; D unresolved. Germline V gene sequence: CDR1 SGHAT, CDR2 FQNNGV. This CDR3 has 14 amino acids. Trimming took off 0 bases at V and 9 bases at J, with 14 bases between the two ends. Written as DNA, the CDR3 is TGTGCCAGCAGCTTAGATCTAAACGGTCTGAAAGCTTTCTTT. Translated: CASSLDLNGLKAFF.

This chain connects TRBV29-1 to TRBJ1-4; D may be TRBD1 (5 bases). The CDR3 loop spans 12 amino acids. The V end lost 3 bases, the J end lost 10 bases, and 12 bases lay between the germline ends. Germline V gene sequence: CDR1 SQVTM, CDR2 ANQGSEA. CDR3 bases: TGCAGCGTTGACGGGGACCCCGGAAAACTGTTTTTT. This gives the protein CSVDGDPGKLFF.